The 7 T cell receptor beta chains listed next were all sequenced from one sample in a study of T cells in Graves' hyperthyroidism and ophthalmopathy. Amplified TCR beta CDR3 regions came from RNA transcripts. HTBI primers were used for first-round RT-PCR of the TCR CDR3. TCRdb reprocessed the multiplex PCR reads via MiXCR and lists one record per CDR3 protein. The sample has 300,000 to 450,000 distinct CDR3 sequences; about 13% are singletons. Input material: blood. Source of these receptors: a young man with Graves' hyperthyroidism that later progressed to Graves' ophthalmopathy.

This clonotype was seen ten or more times. This rearrangement joins TRBV20-1 to TRBJ2-5, with 11 bases fitting TRBD2. CDR3 length: 15 amino acids. The V gene end was trimmed by 2 bases and the J gene end by 0 bases; junction bases not matched to a gene: 2. The germline V gene has CDR1 DFQATT and CDR2 SNEGSKA (reference sequence). CDR3 protein: CSARIAGGYQETQYF. The DNA for the CDR3 is TGCAGTGCTAGAATAGCGGGGGGGTACCAAGAGACCCAGTACTTC.

This clonotype was seen a handful of times. V and J are TRBV30 and TRBJ2-3; maybe TRBD2 (6 bases). Per germline, CDR1 GTSNPN and CDR2 SVGIG (reference sequence). V was trimmed by 0 bases and J by 5 bases, leaving 9 bases between them. The CDR3 is 13 amino acids. CDR3 sequence (DNA): TGTGCCTGGAGTGTAGGAGGGAAAGATACGCAGTATTTT. Protein: CAWSVGGKDTQYF.

This clonotype was observed at least ten times. J is TRBJ2-2 and V is TRBV7-3; possibly TRBD2 for D (5 bases). Germline-derived CDR1 and CDR2 are SGHTA and FQGTGA. With 5 bases removed from V and 0 bases from J, the gap between germline ends came to 10 bases. CDR3 length equals 15 residues. DNA for the CDR3: TGTGCCAGCAGCCCCGGGAACCCGAACACCGGGGAGCTGTTTTTT. Amino acids: CASSPGNPNTGELFF.

At least ten counts were recorded for this clonotype. The genes are TRBV3-1 and TRBJ2-2, with 10 bases fitting TRBD2. This CDR3 is built from 16 residues. V lost 4 bases and J lost 1; bases outside the gene matches: 3. Looked up from germline, CDR1 is LGHDT and CDR2 is YNNKEL (reference sequence). CDR3 amino acids: CASSLGLAENTGELFF. The CDR3 DNA reads TGTGCCAGCAGCCTAGGACTAGCGGAGAACACCGGGGAGCTGTTTTTT.

In this sample, this clonotype turned up once. The genes are TRBV7-9 and TRBJ1-6; D not resolved. CDR1 and CDR2 from the germline V gene are SEHNR and FQNEAQ (reference sequence). The CDR3 covers 16 residues. The V gene lost 1 base and the J gene lost 7 bases, with 14 bases spanning the gap. The DNA for the CDR3 is TGTGCCAGCAGCTTAGGAGTCCAAGCGGGGAATTCACCCCTCCACTTT. Protein: CASSLGVQAGNSPLHF.

This chain links TRBV10-2 with TRBJ2-3; D assignment may be TRBD1 or TRBD2 (6 bases each). The CDR3 is 14 amino acids. Germline CDR1 and CDR2: WSHSY and SAAADI. V was clipped by 7 bases and J by 4 bases, with 15 bases between them. Here the CDR3 DNA reads TGCGCCAGCATTCAGCGGAGGGGGGCAGATACGCAGTATTTT. It codes for CASIQRRGADTQYF.

This clonotype appeared many times. The chain combines TRBV2 with TRBJ1-6; D is undetermined. Germline V gives CDR1 SNHLY, CDR2 FYNNEI. This CDR3 has 13 amino acids. V lost 7 bases to trimming and J lost 7 bases, with 11 bases between them. CDR3 bases: TGTGCCAGCACCTATGATAGGAATTCACCCCTCCACTTT. Protein: CASTYDRNSPLHF.